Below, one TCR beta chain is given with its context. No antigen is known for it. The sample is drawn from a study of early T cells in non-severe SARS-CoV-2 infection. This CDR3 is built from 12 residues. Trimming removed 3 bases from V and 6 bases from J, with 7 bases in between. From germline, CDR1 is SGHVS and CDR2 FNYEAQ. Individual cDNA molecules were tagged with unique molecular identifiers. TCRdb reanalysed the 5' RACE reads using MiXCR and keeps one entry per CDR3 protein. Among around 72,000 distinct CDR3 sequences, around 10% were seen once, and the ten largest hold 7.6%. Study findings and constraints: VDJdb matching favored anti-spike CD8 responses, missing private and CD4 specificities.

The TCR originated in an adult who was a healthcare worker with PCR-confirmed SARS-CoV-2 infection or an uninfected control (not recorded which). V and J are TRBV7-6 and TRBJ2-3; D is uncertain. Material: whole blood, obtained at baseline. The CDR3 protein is CASSFGRDTQYF. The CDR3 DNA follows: TGTGCCAGCAGCTTTGGGCGGGATACGCAGTATTTT.